The 26 T cell receptor beta chains in this list originate from one sample, sequenced in a study of Graves' ophthalmopathy and Graves' hyperthyroidism. RNA transcripts were the template, and TCR beta CDR3 regions were amplified from them. First-round RT-PCR employed HTBI primers, with a second-round multiplex PCR after it. TCRdb processed the multiplex PCR reads anew with MiXCR; each CDR3 protein has one entry. The sample records 740,000 or so distinct CDR3 sequences, 40% being singletons. The material sequenced was peripheral blood. The receptors come from an adult man with Graves' ophthalmopathy.

The table lists this clonotype with many counts. At one end the junction does not follow the germline gene, possibly because of a read error. The chain couples TRBV7-7 to TRBJ2-5, with D unresolved. Germline assignment: CDR1 SSHAT and CDR2 FNYEAQ (reference sequence). This CDR3 has 16 residues. CDR3 residues: CASSLVVGRGQETQYF. In DNA form, the CDR3 reads TGTGCTAGCAGCTTAGTAGTTGGACGAGGCCAAGAGACCCAGTACTTC. Full variable domain (outside the CDR3, taken from reference TRBV7-7 and TRBJ2-5): GAGVSQSPRYKVTKRGQDVTLRCDPISSHATLYWYQQALGQGPEFLTYFNYEAQPDKSGLPSDRFSAERPEGSISTLTIQRTEQRDSAMYRCASSLVVGRGQETQYFGPGTRLLVL.

This chain links TRBV15 with TRBJ1-4; no clear D. CDR1 LNHNV and CDR2 YYDKDF come from the germline V gene (reference sequence). V was clipped by 1 base and J by 11 bases, with 2 bases between them. There are 10 residues in the CDR3. CDR3 DNA sequence: TGTGCCACCAGCAGAGGGAAACTGTTTTTT. The encoded protein is CATSRGKLFF. Drawing the rest from reference TRBV15 and TRBJ1-4, the complete variable domain is DAMVIQNPRYQVTQFGKPVTLSCSQTLNHNVMYWYQQKSSQAPKLLFHYYDKDFNNEADTPDNFQSRRPNTSFCFLDIRSPGLGDTAMYLCATSRGKLFFGSGTQLSVL.

This clonotype was seen a single time. V and J are TRBV18 and TRBJ2-5; 12 nucleotides align to TRBD1. This CDR3 contains 16 residues. In germline, CDR1 is KGHSH, CDR2 LQKENI. V trimming: 3 bases; J trimming: 4 bases; junction bases outside the gene matches: 6. CDR3 sequence reads: CASSPPGQGAGETQYF. Written as DNA, the CDR3 is TGTGCCAGCTCACCCCCGGGACAGGGGGCAGGAGAGACCCAGTACTTC.

V and J are TRBV14 and TRBJ2-5; D is perhaps TRBD2 (6 bases). The CDR3 is made up of 15 amino acids. Trimming removed 3 bases at V and 2 bases at J, with 13 bases between. Germline lookup yields CDR1 SGHDN and CDR2 FVKESK. The CDR3 reads CASSQAGRPQETQYF. CDR3 coding DNA: TGTGCCAGCAGCCAGGCCGGGAGACCACAAGAGACCCAGTACTTC. The whole variable domain, remainder taken from reference TRBV14 and TRBJ2-5, is EAGVTQFPSHSVIEKGQTVTLRCDPISGHDNLYWYRRVMGKEIKFLLHFVKESKQDESGMPNNRFLAERTGGTYSTLKVQPAELEDSGVYFCASSQAGRPQETQYFGPGTRLLVL.

There are a few counts of this clonotype. The chain links TRBV9 to TRBJ2-7; 8 positions match TRBD1. The length of the CDR3 is 15 residues. The V segment lost 2 bases and the J segment 0 bases; nucleotides outside the gene matches: 4. Germline CDR1 is SGDLS and CDR2 is YYNGEE. CDR3 in amino acids: CASSVDGTGSYEQYF. The CDR3 DNA reads as TGTGCCAGCAGCGTCGACGGGACAGGCTCCTACGAGCAGTACTTC.

This clonotype was detected ten times or more. CDR3 residues: CASSIEGSYGYTF. The CDR3 DNA reads as TGTGCCAGTAGTATCGAGGGGAGCTATGGCTACACCTTC. The rearrangement uses TRBV19 and TRBJ1-2, with D possibly TRBD1 on 5 matching bases. This CDR3 has 13 residues. The germline CDR1 and CDR2 sequences are LNHDA and SQIVND (reference sequence). Trimming removed 3 bases at V and 4 bases at J, with 9 bases between.

The chain has TRBV7-9 and TRBJ1-3, with D perhaps TRBD1 (5 bases). There are 18 residues in the CDR3. CDR1 and CDR2 (germline): SEHNR, FQNEAQ (reference sequence). Trimming removed 3 bases from V and 4 bases from J, with 22 bases in between. This CDR3 reads CASSLASGAVVLGNTIYF. CDR3 DNA: TGTGCCAGCAGCTTGGCTAGCGGGGCGGTTGTTTTGGGAAACACCATATATTTT.

This clonotype was observed at least ten times. The rearrangement uses TRBV7-6 and TRBJ1-1; a weak D match, TRBD1 (5 bases). The germline V gene has CDR1 SGHVS and CDR2 FNYEAQ. This CDR3 region has 15 residues. V was pared by 5 bases and J by 1 base, with 14 bases between. The DNA for the CDR3 is TGTGCCAGCAGCAGCGACTCGGGGGAGAACACTGAAGCTTTCTTT. It translates to CASSSDSGENTEAFF.

The chain employs TRBV11-1 and TRBJ1-3; no clear D. There are 15 residues in the CDR3. In germline, CDR1 is SGHAT, CDR2 FQDESV (reference sequence). V was shortened by 2 bases and J by 2 bases, with 10 bases between the two germline ends. In nucleotides, the CDR3 is TGTGCCAGCAGCTTACGGGAGAGCCCTGGAAACACCATATATTTT. It specifies CASSLRESPGNTIYF.

This clonotype was counted many times. V usage is TRBV19 and J usage is TRBJ1-5, with D tentatively TRBD1 (6 bases). V lost 2 bases and J 3 bases, leaving 17 bases between the germline ends. This CDR3 has 17 amino acids. Germline V lookup: CDR1 LNHDA, CDR2 SQIVND (reference sequence). The CDR3: CASSIRGGAGNNQPQHF. The CDR3 DNA reads TGTGCCAGTAGTATAAGGGGGGGGGCAGGTAACAATCAGCCCCAGCATTTT.

This clonotype was observed a few times. The chain has TRBV12-3 or TRBV12-4 and TRBJ2-5; TRBD1 aligns across 7 bases. V was clipped by 3 bases and J by 3 bases; unmatched bases: 4. The CDR3 covers 14 residues. The CDR3: CASSFGQVEETQYF. CDR3 bases: TGTGCCAGCAGTTTCGGACAGGTAGAAGAGACCCAGTACTTC.

V and J are TRBV29-1 and TRBJ1-1; TRBD1 might be the D (5 bases). Trimming pared 8 bases from V and 4 bases from J, leaving 17 bases between. Germline V gene data show CDR1 as SQVTM and CDR2 as ANQGSEA. The CDR3 is made up of 13 amino acids. CDR3 protein: CSYYTGGATEAFF. The CDR3 nucleotides read TGCAGCTATTATACAGGCGGGGCCACTGAAGCTTTCTTT.

This clonotype has at least ten counts. This rearrangement joins TRBV15 to TRBJ2-5, with TRBD2 matching over 8 bases. The V segment lost 1 base and the J segment 1 base; nucleotides outside the gene matches: 5. Germline V gene lookup returns CDR1 LNHNV and CDR2 YYDKDF (reference sequence). The CDR3 consists of 16 residues. CDR3 protein: CATSRVPGLAQETQYF. The CDR3 DNA reads TGTGCCACCAGCAGAGTACCAGGACTAGCCCAAGAGACCCAGTACTTC.

About this clonotype: One junction end disagrees with the germline gene, perhaps due to a read error. The V call is TRBV29-1, the J call TRBJ2-5, with 8 bases aligning to TRBD1. The length of the CDR3 is 12 residues. The germline CDR1 and CDR2 sequences are SQVTM and ANQGSEA. The CDR3 loop reads CSVQSTGESQYF. As DNA, the CDR3 is TGCAGCGTCCAATCGACAGGGGAGAGCCAGTACTTC.

The chain couples TRBV7-2 to TRBJ2-7, with D possibly TRBD2 on 7 matching bases. CDR1 and CDR2 (germline): SGHTA, FQGNSA. V shed 1 base and J shed 5 bases, with 12 bases lying between them. This CDR3 spans 14 amino acids. Here the CDR3 DNA reads TGTGCCAGCAGCTTAGAGGGGGGGCCGAACGAGCAGTACTTC. The encoded protein is CASSLEGGPNEQYF. Full variable domain (missing parts from reference TRBV7-2 and TRBJ2-7): GAGVSQSPSNKVTEKGKDVELRCDPISGHTALYWYRQSLGQGLEFLIYFQGNSAPDKSGLPSDRFSAERTGGSVSTLTIQRTQQEDSAVYLCASSLEGGPNEQYFGPGTRLTVT.

The CDR3 region is CASSFQGQSYEQYF. CDR3 nucleotides: TGCGCCAGCAGCTTTCAAGGGCAGTCCTACGAGCAGTACTTC. This sequence joins TRBV5-1 and TRBJ2-7; D not certain. Germline V gene lookup returns CDR1 SGHRS and CDR2 YFSETQ. Trimming cost V 2 bases and J 1 base, with 10 bases left between them. This CDR3 spans 14 amino acids.

The rearrangement links TRBV7-2 to TRBJ1-1; 8 positions agree with TRBD1. CDR1 and CDR2 (germline): SGHTA, FQGNSA. The V gene end was trimmed by 6 bases and the J gene end by 4 bases; junction bases not matched to a gene: 10. This CDR3 is 15 amino acids long. The CDR3 reads CASSLRGTGGTEAFF. Written as DNA, the CDR3 is TGTGCCAGCAGTTTACGGGGAACAGGGGGCACTGAAGCTTTCTTT.

For this clonotype: No conserved phenylalanine or tryptophan is present at the end of the CDR3, so a read error is the likely explanation. The chain uses TRBV29-1 and TRBJ1-1; D remains ambiguous. Trimming pared 0 bases from V and 0 bases from J, leaving 5 bases between. The length of the CDR3 is 13 residues. Germline-derived CDR1 and CDR2 are SQVTM and ANQGSEA. The DNA for the CDR3 is TGCAGCGTTGAAGAACGGCTGAACACTGAAGCTTTCCTT. It encodes CSVEERLNTEAFL.

This clonotype was seen only a few times. The rearrangement links TRBV13 to TRBJ2-7; the D gene is possibly TRBD2 (6 bases). Germline CDR1 and CDR2: PRHDT and FYEKMQ (reference sequence). This CDR3 region has 14 residues. V shed 3 bases and J shed 5 bases, with 14 bases lying between them. CDR3 coding DNA: TGTGCCAGCAGCTTGGTCGGGAGTCCGAACGAGCAGTACTTC. Protein product: CASSLVGSPNEQYF.

V is TRBV7-2 and J is TRBJ2-7, with D perhaps given as TRBD1 or TRBD2 (6 bases each). With 5 bases removed from V and 0 bases from J, the gap between germline ends came to 11 bases. The CDR3 contains 14 residues. Per the germline V gene, CDR1 is SGHTA and CDR2 is FQGNSA. The CDR3 DNA sequence: TGTGCCAGCAGCAAGGGGGGTAACTCCTACGAGCAGTACTTC. Translation gives CASSKGGNSYEQYF. Together with reference TRBV7-2 and TRBJ2-7, the CDR3 gives the full variable domain: GAGVSQSPSNKVTEKGKDVELRCDPISGHTALYWYRQSLGQGLEFLIYFQGNSAPDKSGLPSDRFSAERTGGSVSTLTIQRTQQEDSAVYLCASSKGGNSYEQYFGPGTRLTVT.

This clonotype occurred a few times. This chain joins TRBV7-2 and TRBJ2-7; TRBD1 might be the D (6 bases). V was shortened by 2 bases and J by 3 bases, with 14 bases between the two germline ends. Germline V lookup: CDR1 SGHTA, CDR2 FQGNSA. The CDR3 runs to 15 residues. CDR3: CASSLQQGLGYEQYF. In DNA, the CDR3 is TGTGCCAGCAGCTTACAACAGGGATTGGGCTACGAGCAGTACTTC.

The chain is built from TRBV25-1 and TRBJ1-6; D is unclear. V lost 4 bases to trimming and J lost 5 bases, with 9 bases between them. CDR3 length: 14 amino acids. Germline V lookup: CDR1 MGHDK, CDR2 SYGVNS. The CDR3 DNA is TGTGCCAGCAGTGGTGCCAGTCATAATTCACCCCTCCACTTT. Protein sequence: CASSGASHNSPLHF. The full variable domain, rest sourced from reference TRBV25-1 and TRBJ1-6, is EADIYQTPRYLVIGTGKKITLECSQTMGHDKMYWYQQDPGMELHLIHYSYGVNSTEKGDLSSESTVSRIRTEHFPLTLESARPSHTSQYLCASSGASHNSPLHFGNGTRLTVT.

The chain joins TRBV7-2 to TRBJ1-4; TRBD1 aligns across 8 bases. J gave up 8 bases and V 5 bases, and 7 bases lay outside the gene matches. Per the germline V gene, CDR1 is SGHTA and CDR2 is FQGNSA. The CDR3 is 14 residues long. The CDR3, as DNA: TGTGCCAGCAGCCGGGGGACAGGATACGAAAAACTGTTTTTT. It translates to CASSRGTGYEKLFF.

Worth noting for this clonotype: A much larger clone is a single base away; this may be a read error. No conserved phenylalanine or tryptophan is present at the end of the CDR3, so a read error is the likely explanation. The genes are TRBV7-2 and TRBJ2-5; the match to TRBD1 covers 9 bases. Germline V gives CDR1 SGHTA, CDR2 FQGNSA. CDR3 length: 15 amino acids. With 5 bases clipped from V and 4 bases from J, the junction kept 8 bases outside the gene matches. CDR3: CASSPGQGRAETQYV. DNA for the CDR3: TGTGCCAGCAGCCCCGGACAGGGGAGAGCAGAGACCCAGTACGTC.

The chain employs TRBV20-1 and TRBJ2-7; D is unclear. Trimming took off 3 bases at V and 3 bases at J, with 9 bases between the two ends. The CDR3 has 12 amino acids. Germline V CDR1 and CDR2: DFQATT, SNEGSKA (reference sequence). As DNA, the CDR3 is TGCAGTGCTAGTCGCCAGCTCTACGAGCAGTACTTC. Residues: CSASRQLYEQYF.

The CDR3 sequence: CSARRPSVRAIAQHF. The CDR3 nucleotides are TGCAGTGCTAGGCGCCCCAGTGTAAGGGCAATTGCCCAGCATTTT. V gene TRBV20-1 combines with J gene TRBJ1-5; D is ambiguous. Germline V gene sequence: CDR1 DFQATT, CDR2 SNEGSKA (reference sequence). V dropped 3 bases and J dropped 11 bases, with 23 bases sitting between them. This CDR3 has 15 residues.